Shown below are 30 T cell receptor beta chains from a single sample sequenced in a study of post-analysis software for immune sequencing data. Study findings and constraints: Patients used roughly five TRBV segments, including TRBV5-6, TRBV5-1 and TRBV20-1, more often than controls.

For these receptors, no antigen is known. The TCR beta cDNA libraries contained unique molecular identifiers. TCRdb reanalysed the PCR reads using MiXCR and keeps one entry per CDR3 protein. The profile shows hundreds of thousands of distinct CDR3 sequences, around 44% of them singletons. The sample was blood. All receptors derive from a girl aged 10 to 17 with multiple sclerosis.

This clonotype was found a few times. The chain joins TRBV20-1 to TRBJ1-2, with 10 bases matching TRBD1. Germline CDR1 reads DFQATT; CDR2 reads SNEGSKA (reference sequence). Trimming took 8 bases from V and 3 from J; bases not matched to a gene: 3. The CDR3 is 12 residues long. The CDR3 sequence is CSPGQGDYGYTF. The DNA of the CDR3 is TGCAGTCCCGGACAGGGGGACTATGGCTACACCTTC.

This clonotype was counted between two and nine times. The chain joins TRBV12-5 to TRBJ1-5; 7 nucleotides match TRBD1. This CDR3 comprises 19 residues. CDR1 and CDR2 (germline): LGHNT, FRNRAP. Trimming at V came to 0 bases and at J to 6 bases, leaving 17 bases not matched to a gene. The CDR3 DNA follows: TGTGCTAGTGGTTTGGTGTCGACCCGGGACAGTCGGGGATTTCAGCCCCAGCATTTT. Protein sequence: CASGLVSTRDSRGFQPQHF.

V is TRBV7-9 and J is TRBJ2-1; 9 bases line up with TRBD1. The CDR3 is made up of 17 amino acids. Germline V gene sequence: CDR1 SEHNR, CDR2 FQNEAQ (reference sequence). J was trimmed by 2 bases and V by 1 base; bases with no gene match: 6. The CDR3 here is CASSLERDRAPYNEQFF. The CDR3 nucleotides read TGTGCCAGCAGCTTAGAAAGGGACAGGGCCCCCTACAATGAGCAGTTCTTC.

CDR3 region: CAISESTSGTPNNEQFF. The CDR3 DNA follows: TGTGCCATCAGTGAGTCGACTAGCGGGACCCCCAACAATGAGCAGTTCTTC. V and J are TRBV10-3 and TRBJ2-1, with 11 bases matching TRBD2. The germline V gene has CDR1 ENHRY and CDR2 SYGVKD. The CDR3 is 17 amino acids. V dropped 0 bases and J dropped 5; count of bases not matched to a gene: 6.

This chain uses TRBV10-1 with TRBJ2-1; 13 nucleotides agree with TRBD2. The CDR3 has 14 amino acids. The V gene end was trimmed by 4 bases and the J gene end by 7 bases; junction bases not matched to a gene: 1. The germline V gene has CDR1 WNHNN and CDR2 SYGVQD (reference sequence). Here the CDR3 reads CASSVGLAGNEQFF. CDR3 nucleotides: TGCGCCAGCAGTGTGGGACTAGCGGGGAATGAGCAGTTCTTC.

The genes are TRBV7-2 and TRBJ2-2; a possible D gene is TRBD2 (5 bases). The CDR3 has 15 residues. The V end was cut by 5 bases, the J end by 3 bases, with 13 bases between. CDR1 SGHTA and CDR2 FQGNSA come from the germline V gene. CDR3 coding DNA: TGTGCCAGCAGCCCCCCGCGGGTTCACACCGGGGAGCTGTTTTTT. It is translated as CASSPPRVHTGELFF.

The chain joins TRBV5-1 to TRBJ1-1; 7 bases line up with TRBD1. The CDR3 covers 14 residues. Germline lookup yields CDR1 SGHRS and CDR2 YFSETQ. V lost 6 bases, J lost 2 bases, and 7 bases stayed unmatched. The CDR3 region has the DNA TGCGCCAGCACAGTGACAGGGATCAACACTGAAGCTTTCTTT. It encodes CASTVTGINTEAFF.

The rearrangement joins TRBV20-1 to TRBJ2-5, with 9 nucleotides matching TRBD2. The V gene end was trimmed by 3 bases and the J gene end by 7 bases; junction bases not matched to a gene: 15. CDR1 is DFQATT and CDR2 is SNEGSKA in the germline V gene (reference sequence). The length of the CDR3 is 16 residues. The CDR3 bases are TGCAGTGCTAGCCTCTTGAGTGGTAGCGGGGGAGGGACCCAGTACTTC. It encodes CSASLLSGSGGGTQYF.

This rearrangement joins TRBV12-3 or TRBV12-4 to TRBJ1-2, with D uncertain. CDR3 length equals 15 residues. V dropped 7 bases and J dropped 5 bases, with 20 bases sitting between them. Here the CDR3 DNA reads TGTGCCAGCATCCCTCAAGTGGGTTATGGGTATGGCTACACCTTC. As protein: CASIPQVGYGYGYTF.

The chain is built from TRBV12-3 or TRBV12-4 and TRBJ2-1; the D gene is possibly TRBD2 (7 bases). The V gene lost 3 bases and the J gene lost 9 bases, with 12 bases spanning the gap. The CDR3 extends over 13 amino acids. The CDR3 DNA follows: TGTGCCAGCAGTTTCGGGGGGCAGAGTGAGCAGTTCTTC. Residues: CASSFGGQSEQFF.

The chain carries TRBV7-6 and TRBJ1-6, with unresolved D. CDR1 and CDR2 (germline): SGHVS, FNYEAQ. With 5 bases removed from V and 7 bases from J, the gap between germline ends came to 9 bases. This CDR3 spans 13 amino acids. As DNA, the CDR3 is TGTGCCAGCAGCCCATCGGCCAATTCACCCCTCCACTTT. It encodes CASSPSANSPLHF.

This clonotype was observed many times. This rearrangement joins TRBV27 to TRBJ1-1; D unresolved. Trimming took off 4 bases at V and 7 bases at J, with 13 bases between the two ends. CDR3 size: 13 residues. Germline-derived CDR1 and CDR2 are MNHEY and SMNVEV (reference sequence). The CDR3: CASSSTVEGEAFF. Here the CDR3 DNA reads TGTGCCAGCAGTTCTACGGTTGAGGGTGAAGCTTTCTTT.

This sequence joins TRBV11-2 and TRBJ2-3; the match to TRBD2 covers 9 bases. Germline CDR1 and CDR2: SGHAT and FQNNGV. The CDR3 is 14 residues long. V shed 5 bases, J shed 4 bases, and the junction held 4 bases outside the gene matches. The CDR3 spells CASSTRGGADTQYF. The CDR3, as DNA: TGTGCCAGCAGCACGCGGGGGGGCGCAGATACGCAGTATTTT.

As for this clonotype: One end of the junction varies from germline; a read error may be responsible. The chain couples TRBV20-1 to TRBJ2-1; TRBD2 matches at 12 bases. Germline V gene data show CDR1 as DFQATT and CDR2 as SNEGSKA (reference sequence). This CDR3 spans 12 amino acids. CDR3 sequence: CSLAGGTDEQFF. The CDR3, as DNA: TGTTCCCTAGCGGGAGGGACAGATGAGCAGTTCTTC.

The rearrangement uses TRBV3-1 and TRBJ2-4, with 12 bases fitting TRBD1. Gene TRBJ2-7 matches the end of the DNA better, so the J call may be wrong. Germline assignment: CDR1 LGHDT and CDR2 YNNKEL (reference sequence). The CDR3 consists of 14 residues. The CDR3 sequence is CASSAPGQGAEQYF. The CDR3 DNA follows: TGTGCCAGCAGCGCACCGGGACAGGGGGCCGAGCAGTACTTC.

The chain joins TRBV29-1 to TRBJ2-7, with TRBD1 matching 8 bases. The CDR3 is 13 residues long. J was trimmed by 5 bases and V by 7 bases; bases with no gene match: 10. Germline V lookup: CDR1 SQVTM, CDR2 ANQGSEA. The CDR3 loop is CSAIPDRGDEQYF. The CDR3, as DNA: TGCAGCGCTATCCCCGACAGGGGAGACGAGCAGTACTTC.

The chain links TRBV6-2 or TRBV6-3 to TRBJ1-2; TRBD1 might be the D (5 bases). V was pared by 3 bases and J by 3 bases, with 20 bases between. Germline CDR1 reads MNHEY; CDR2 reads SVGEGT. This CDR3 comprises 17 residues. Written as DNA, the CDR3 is TGTGCCAGCAGTTATATCGGTCAACTGGCGGGACACTATGGCTACACCTTC. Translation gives CASSYIGQLAGHYGYTF.

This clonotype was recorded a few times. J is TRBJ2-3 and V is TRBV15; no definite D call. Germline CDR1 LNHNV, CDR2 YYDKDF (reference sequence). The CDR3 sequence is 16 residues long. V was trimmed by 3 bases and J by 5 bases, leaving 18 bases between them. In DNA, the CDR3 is TGTGCCACCAGCAGGCGGCAGGAAGGGCCCCTAGATACGCAGTATTTT. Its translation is CATSRRQEGPLDTQYF.

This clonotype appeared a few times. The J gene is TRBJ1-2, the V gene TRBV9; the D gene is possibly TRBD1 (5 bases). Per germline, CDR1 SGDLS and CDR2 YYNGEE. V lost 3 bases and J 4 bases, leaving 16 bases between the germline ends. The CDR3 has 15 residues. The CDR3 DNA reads TGTGCCAGCAGCGCCAACAGGCCTGGTGGCTATGGCTACACCTTC. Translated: CASSANRPGGYGYTF.

CDR3 region: CASSLNAGNEQYF. DNA for the CDR3: TGTGCCAGCAGTTTAAACGCTGGAAACGAGCAGTACTTC. The chain has TRBV12-3 or TRBV12-4 and TRBJ2-7; D uncertain. This CDR3 region has 13 residues. Trimming shortened V by 2 bases and J by 5 bases, and 10 bases separated the two germline ends.

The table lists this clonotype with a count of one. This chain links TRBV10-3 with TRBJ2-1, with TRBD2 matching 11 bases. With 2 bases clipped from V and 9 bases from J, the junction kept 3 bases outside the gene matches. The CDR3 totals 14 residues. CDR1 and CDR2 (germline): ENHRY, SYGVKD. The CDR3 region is CAISEPSGRIEQFF. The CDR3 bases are TGTGCCATCAGTGAGCCTAGCGGGAGGATTGAGCAGTTCTTC.

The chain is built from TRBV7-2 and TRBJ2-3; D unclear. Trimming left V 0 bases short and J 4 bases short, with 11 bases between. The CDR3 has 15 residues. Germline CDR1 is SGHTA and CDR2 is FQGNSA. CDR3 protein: CASSLAEHRADTQYF. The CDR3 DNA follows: TGTGCCAGCAGCTTAGCGGAGCATCGTGCAGATACGCAGTATTTT.

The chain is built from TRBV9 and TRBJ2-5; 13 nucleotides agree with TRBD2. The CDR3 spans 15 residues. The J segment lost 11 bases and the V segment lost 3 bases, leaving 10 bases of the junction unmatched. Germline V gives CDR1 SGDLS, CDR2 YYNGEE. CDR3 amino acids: CASSALAGGMGEQYF. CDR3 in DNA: TGTGCCAGCAGCGCACTAGCGGGGGGGATGGGTGAGCAGTACTTC.

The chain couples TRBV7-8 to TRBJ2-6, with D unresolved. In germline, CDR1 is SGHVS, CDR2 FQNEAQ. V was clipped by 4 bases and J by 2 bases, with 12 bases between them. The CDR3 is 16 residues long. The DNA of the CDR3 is TGTGCCAGCAGCTCTTCTGCCCTCACTGGGGCCAACGTCCTGACTTTC. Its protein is CASSSSALTGANVLTF.

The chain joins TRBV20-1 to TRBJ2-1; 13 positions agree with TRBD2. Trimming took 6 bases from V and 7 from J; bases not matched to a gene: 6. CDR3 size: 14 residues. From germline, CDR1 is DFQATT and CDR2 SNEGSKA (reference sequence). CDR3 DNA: TGCAGTGCGTGGACTAGCGGGAGTGGTAATGAGCAGTTCTTC. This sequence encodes CSAWTSGSGNEQFF.

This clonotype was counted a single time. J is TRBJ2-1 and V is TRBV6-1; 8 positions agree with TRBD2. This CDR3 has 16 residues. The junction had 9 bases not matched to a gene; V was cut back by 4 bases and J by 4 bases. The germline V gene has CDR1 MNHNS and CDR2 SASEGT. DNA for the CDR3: TGTGCCAGCAGTGTGGCCGGGACTAGGGGTTACAATGAGCAGTTCTTC. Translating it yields CASSVAGTRGYNEQFF.

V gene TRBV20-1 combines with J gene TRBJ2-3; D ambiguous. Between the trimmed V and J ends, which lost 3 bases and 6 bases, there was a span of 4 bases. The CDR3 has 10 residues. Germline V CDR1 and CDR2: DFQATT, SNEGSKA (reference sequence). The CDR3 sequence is CSASLDTQYF. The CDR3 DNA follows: TGCAGTGCTAGCCTTGATACGCAGTATTTT.

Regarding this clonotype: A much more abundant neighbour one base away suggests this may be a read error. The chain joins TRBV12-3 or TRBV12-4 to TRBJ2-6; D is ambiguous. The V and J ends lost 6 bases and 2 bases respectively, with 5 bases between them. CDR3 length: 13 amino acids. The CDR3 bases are TGTGCCAGCAGGTTAACTGGGGCCAACGTCCTGACTTTC. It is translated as CASRLTGANVLTF.

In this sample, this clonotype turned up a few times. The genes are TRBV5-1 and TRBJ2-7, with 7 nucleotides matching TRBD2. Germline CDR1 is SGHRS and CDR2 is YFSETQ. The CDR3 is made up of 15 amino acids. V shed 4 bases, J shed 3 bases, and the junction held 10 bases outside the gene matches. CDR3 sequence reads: CASSPPGSGNYEQYF. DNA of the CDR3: TGCGCCAGCAGCCCCCCAGGAAGCGGGAACTACGAGCAGTACTTC.

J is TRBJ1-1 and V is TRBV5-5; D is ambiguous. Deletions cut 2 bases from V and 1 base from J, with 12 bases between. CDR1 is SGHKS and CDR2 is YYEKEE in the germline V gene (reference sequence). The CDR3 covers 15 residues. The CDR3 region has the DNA TGTGCCAGCAGCTTATACCTACAGAGGAACACTGAAGCTTTCTTT. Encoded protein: CASSLYLQRNTEAFF.